This TCR beta chain was recovered during a study of cytomegalovirus exposure and HLA in healthy donors. Study-wide results and caveats: In vitro testing confirmed a few CMV-associated chains as specific for CMV antigens.

Worth noting for this clone: Antigen specificity is unknown.

The primer mix had 60 Vbeta and 13 Jbeta primers. Clones were sequenced by immunoSEQ multiplex PCR, and TCRdb holds only the in-frame ones, with some missing. Among over 150,000 clones listed, 80% to 90% were seen once. Germline CDR1 SQVTM, CDR2 ANQGSEA. V lost 3 bases, J lost 6 bases, and 17 bases lay in between. The CDR3 consists of 15 residues. This receptor was identified in a man aged 50-59 years in good health and CMV-seropositive. The rearrangement joins TRBV29-1 to TRBJ2-2, with D tentatively TRBD2 (6 bases). Sequencing used PBMCs. The CDR3 spells CSVEGLATTPGELFF. Written as DNA, the CDR3 is TGCAGCGTTGAGGGGCTAGCGACCACCCCCGGGGAGCTGTTTTTT.